This TCR beta chain was identified in a study of blood T cells in healthy people across ages. As for this clonotype: Its ends do not fully match the called genes, so a read error is possible.

A second 7 to 11 cycle PCR used barcoded and J-beta primers. TCRdb called the 5' RACE reads again in MiXCR, with one record for every CDR3 protein. The sample contains about 580,000 distinct CDR3 sequences, less than 60% of which appear only once. The origin of this receptor is an older man in good health. Sequencing used blood.

CDR3 residues: CAGSPLEPRGYEQYF. CDR3 coding DNA: TGTGCCGGCAGTCCCCTCGAGCCCAGGGGCTACGAGCAGTACTTC. The rearrangement uses TRBV27 and TRBJ2-7; D is perhaps TRBD1 (6 bases). CDR3 size: 15 residues. Germline CDR1 reads MNHEY; CDR2 reads SMNVEV (reference sequence).